This entry lists 25 T cell receptor beta chains sequenced from one sample in a study of blood T cells in healthy people across ages. A sample-barcoded 5' primer and a J-beta primer mix were used in a second PCR of roughly 7 to 11 cycles. MiXCR, applied by TCRdb to the 5' RACE reads, yields one record per CDR3 protein. The table records about 1 million distinct CDR3 sequences, 35% to 55% of them present only once. Input material: blood. The receptors stem from a woman aged 60 to 75 in good health.

The rearrangement uses TRBV20-1 and TRBJ1-1; 7 nucleotides match TRBD1. The CDR3 sequence is 14 residues long. V lost 3 bases to trimming and J lost 2 bases; unmatched junction nucleotides: 6. Germline V gives CDR1 DFQATT, CDR2 SNEGSKA (reference sequence). The CDR3 coding sequence is TGCAGTGCTAGCACTAACAGGGGAAACACTGAAGCTTTCTTT. Translated: CSASTNRGNTEAFF.

The chain uses TRBV6-5 and TRBJ2-1; TRBD1 might be the D (6 bases). CDR1 and CDR2 (germline): MNHEY, SVGAGI. The V and J ends lost 5 bases and 4 bases respectively, with 12 bases between them. This CDR3 spans 14 amino acids. CDR3 residues: CASSSYREYNEQFF. DNA of the CDR3: TGTGCCAGCAGTAGCTACAGGGAATACAATGAGCAGTTCTTC.

This clonotype was found a few times. The chain has TRBV3-1 and TRBJ2-6; D may be TRBD1 (7 bases). Looked up from germline, CDR1 is LGHDT and CDR2 is YNNKEL (reference sequence). V was trimmed by 0 bases and J by 0 bases, leaving 21 bases between them. The CDR3 contains 21 residues. The CDR3 region has the DNA TGTGCCAGCAGCCAAGATAGGGGGGACAGTGCTCCATACTCTGGGGCCAACGTCCTGACTTTC. Translation gives CASSQDRGDSAPYSGANVLTF.

The gene calls are TRBV12-3 or TRBV12-4 and TRBJ2-5, with D maybe TRBD1 (7 bases). V gave up 6 bases and J gave up 4 bases, with 18 bases separating them. The CDR3 is made up of 15 amino acids. CDR3 sequence reads: CASRAGHQGGETQYF. CDR3 bases: TGTGCCAGCAGGGCGGGACACCAGGGGGGAGAGACCCAGTACTTC.

This clonotype showed up just a few times. The rearrangement joins TRBV6-5 to TRBJ2-1; perhaps D is TRBD1 or TRBD2 (7 bases each). CDR3 size: 15 residues. Trimming took off 2 bases at V and 10 bases at J, with 18 bases between the two ends. CDR1 and CDR2 (germline): MNHEY, SVGAGI. DNA of the CDR3: TGTGCCAGCAGTTACGGGACAGAGAAACTAGCGGAGCAGTTCTTC. This gives the protein CASSYGTEKLAEQFF.

This clonotype showed up just a few times. The J gene is TRBJ2-5, the V gene TRBV5-1, with TRBD2 identical over 9 bases. The germline CDR1 and CDR2 sequences are SGHRS and YFSETQ. The CDR3 is 16 amino acids. V gave up 6 bases and J gave up 5 bases; unmatched junction bases: 14. The DNA for the CDR3 is TGCGCCAGCACCGCCTTTGAAGCGGGAGGTGGTGAGACCCAGTACTTC. Translating gives CASTAFEAGGGETQYF.

In regard to this clonotype: A read error is possible here, since a much larger clone lies one base away. J is TRBJ2-1 and V is TRBV7-2; 16 nucleotides align to TRBD2. The V and J ends lost 7 bases and 4 bases, in that order; junction bases with no gene match: 10. Germline V gene lookup returns CDR1 SGHTA and CDR2 FQGNSA. This CDR3 has 18 amino acids. As DNA, the CDR3 is TGTGCCAGCAACTCGGGACTAGCGGGAGGGCCGTTATACAATGAGCAGTTCTTC. Amino acids: CASNSGLAGGPLYNEQFF.

The rearrangement joins TRBV29-1 to TRBJ2-1; D possibly corresponds to TRBD2 (5 bases). Germline V gives CDR1 SQVTM, CDR2 ANQGSEA. The V end was cut by 4 bases, the J end by 6 bases, with 16 bases between. The CDR3 is 14 amino acids. The CDR3 sequence: CSVARKVGINEQFF. In nucleotides, the CDR3 is TGCAGCGTTGCAAGAAAGGTCGGGATCAATGAGCAGTTCTTC.

This chain connects TRBV27 to TRBJ2-7, with D possibly being TRBD1 (5 bases). CDR3 length: 16 amino acids. The germline V gene has CDR1 MNHEY and CDR2 SMNVEV (reference sequence). With 5 bases removed from V and 1 base from J, the gap between germline ends came to 18 bases. The CDR3 sequence is CASSLGVADNSYEQYF. Here the CDR3 DNA reads TGTGCCAGCAGTCTAGGGGTCGCCGACAATTCCTACGAGCAGTACTTC.

CDR3 in DNA: TGTGCCAGCAGCCAGTTGGTAGGCAATCAGCCCCAGCATTTT. This sequence encodes CASSQLVGNQPQHF. The rearrangement links TRBV4-2 to TRBJ1-5; no firm D call. The CDR3 totals 14 residues. Looked up from germline, CDR1 is LGHNA and CDR2 is YNFKEQ. Trimming took 3 bases from V and 2 from J, leaving 8 bases between them.

This chain connects TRBV13 to TRBJ2-6, with 8 positions matching TRBD2. Germline-derived CDR1 and CDR2 are PRHDT and FYEKMQ (reference sequence). The V and J ends lost 1 base and 0 bases, in that order; junction bases with no gene match: 5. The CDR3 is made up of 18 amino acids. The DNA of the CDR3 is TGTGCCAGCAGCTTAGTTGCTAGCGGGTACTCTGGGGCCAACGTCCTGACTTTC. Amino acid sequence: CASSLVASGYSGANVLTF. The complete variable domain, with remaining parts taken from reference TRBV13 and TRBJ2-6, reads AAGVIQSPRHLIKEKRETATLKCYPIPRHDTVYWYQQGPGQDPQFLISFYEKMQSDKGSIPDRFSAQQFSDYHSELNMSSLELGDSALYFCASSLVASGYSGANVLTFGAGSRLTVL.

This clonotype was observed a few times. The rearrangement uses TRBV18 and TRBJ2-7; D ambiguous. CDR1 and CDR2 (germline): KGHSH, LQKENI. V dropped 3 bases and J dropped 3 bases, with 9 bases sitting between them. This CDR3 comprises 13 residues. The CDR3 loop reads CASSPTLGYEQYF. In nucleotides, the CDR3 is TGTGCCAGCTCACCCACGCTAGGCTACGAGCAGTACTTC.

The chain employs TRBV27 and TRBJ2-5, with D tentatively TRBD1 or TRBD2 (5 bases each). This CDR3 is built from 15 residues. Trimming pared 5 bases from V and 11 bases from J, leaving 24 bases between. Germline values: CDR1 MNHEY, CDR2 SMNVEV (reference sequence). The CDR3 DNA reads TGTGCCAGCAGTCACCTGATAGGGGTAAGCGGAAAGCAGTACTTC. Protein sequence: CASSHLIGVSGKQYF.

This clonotype was detected only a few times. The chain combines TRBV24-1 with TRBJ2-1; D may match TRBD1 or TRBD2 (5 bases each). Trimming took 9 bases from V and 3 from J, leaving 14 bases between them. Germline-derived CDR1 and CDR2 are KGHDR and SFDVKD. This CDR3 is built from 14 residues. CDR3: CATGGATIYNEQFF. For the CDR3, the DNA is TGTGCCACCGGGGGTGCTACTATCTACAATGAGCAGTTCTTC.

Turning to this clonotype: A much larger clone differs from this one at a single base, so this may be a read error. V usage is TRBV20-1 and J usage is TRBJ1-1; TRBD1 aligns across 10 bases. The CDR3 contains 13 residues. Germline V gene data show CDR1 as DFQATT and CDR2 as SNEGSKA (reference sequence). The CDR3 sequence is CSSRQGANTEAFF. The CDR3 DNA reads as TGCAGTTCTAGACAGGGGGCGAACACTGAAGCTTTCTTT.

This clonotype came up a few times. This chain connects TRBV7-2 to TRBJ1-6, with a tentative D call TRBD1 (6 bases). This CDR3 contains 14 residues. Trimming shortened V by 1 base and J by 10 bases, and 11 bases separated the two germline ends. The V gene's germline CDR1 is SGHTA and CDR2 FQGNSA. CDR3 nucleotide sequence: TGTGCCAGCAGCTTAGGGCAGGGGTGGTCACCCCTCCACTTT. Translated, it gives CASSLGQGWSPLHF.

This clonotype was counted only a few times. This rearrangement joins TRBV6-5 to TRBJ1-2; TRBD1 is a possible D gene (5 bases). The CDR3 sequence is 14 residues long. From germline, CDR1 is MNHEY and CDR2 SVGAGI. V shed 2 bases and J shed 4 bases, with 11 bases lying between them. As DNA, the CDR3 is TGTGCCAGCAGTTACGGCGGGGGGTCCTATGGCTACACCTTC. Translating it yields CASSYGGGSYGYTF.

This chain links TRBV6-1 with TRBJ1-5; D is ambiguous. The CDR3 totals 15 residues. Germline V gene data show CDR1 as MNHNS and CDR2 as SASEGT. The V and J ends lost 2 bases and 0 bases respectively, with 8 bases between them. The CDR3: CASSETLYSNQPQHF. DNA of the CDR3: TGTGCCAGCAGTGAAACACTATATAGCAATCAGCCCCAGCATTTT.

J is TRBJ2-5 and V is TRBV15, with D perhaps matching TRBD1 (5 bases). The J call may be incorrect, as the DNA end agrees better with TRBJ2-7. Germline V CDR1 and CDR2: LNHNV, YYDKDF (reference sequence). The CDR3 is 13 amino acids. The DNA for the CDR3 is TGTGCCACCAGCAAGGACACCTACTACGAGCAGTACTTC. This translates into CATSKDTYYEQYF.

V is TRBV6-5 and J is TRBJ2-4; maybe TRBD2 (6 bases). The end of the DNA is better explained by TRBJ2-7, so the J call may be wrong. Germline loops: CDR1 MNHEY, CDR2 SVGAGI. This CDR3 spans 15 amino acids. The CDR3 spells CASRLKGGDSYEQYF. The CDR3 region has the DNA TGTGCCAGCCGTTTAAAGGGCGGGGATTCCTACGAGCAGTACTTC.

This chain links TRBV5-1 with TRBJ2-5, with 7 nucleotides matching TRBD2. The J segment lost 0 bases and the V segment lost 1 base, leaving 6 bases of the junction unmatched. CDR1 SGHRS and CDR2 YFSETQ come from the germline V gene. The CDR3 totals 16 residues. CDR3 region: CASSLSSGVNQETQYF. The CDR3 DNA follows: TGCGCCAGCAGCTTGTCAAGCGGGGTTAACCAAGAGACCCAGTACTTC.

The chain combines TRBV7-9 with TRBJ2-7; D is uncertain. The germline gives CDR1 SEHNR, CDR2 FQNEAQ (reference sequence). V was clipped by 4 bases and J by 4 bases, with 11 bases between them. This CDR3 comprises 13 residues. The CDR3 protein is CASSYPLGYEQYF. DNA for the CDR3: TGTGCCAGCAGCTACCCCCTGGGATACGAGCAGTACTTC.

Details on this clonotype: One end of the junction is discordant with germline, which a read error may explain. V is TRBV5-6 and J is TRBJ2-4, with 9 positions matching TRBD1. The J call may not be correct, given that the DNA end is closer to TRBJ2-7. The CDR3 length is 14 residues. Germline V gene sequence: CDR1 SGHDT, CDR2 YYEEEE. The CDR3 nucleotides are TGTGCCTGCAGCGTCGGACAGGGGACGGGCGAGCAGTACTTC. It translates to CACSVGQGTGEQYF.

This rearrangement joins TRBV6-5 to TRBJ2-7; D uncertain. The length of the CDR3 is 11 residues. V lost 7 bases to trimming and J lost 6 bases, with 10 bases between them. Germline V gene sequence: CDR1 MNHEY, CDR2 SVGAGI. CDR3 residues: CASISQSEQYF. The CDR3 coding sequence is TGTGCCAGCATCAGTCAAAGCGAGCAGTACTTC.

CDR3 loop: CASSYAQISGRSNEQFF. The CDR3 nucleotides are TGTGCCAGCAGTTATGCCCAGATTAGCGGGAGATCGAATGAGCAGTTCTTC. This chain links TRBV6-5 with TRBJ2-1; 9 nucleotides agree with TRBD2. Losses at the gene ends were 3 bases for V and 7 bases for J; bases not matched to a gene: 13. The V gene's germline CDR1 is MNHEY and CDR2 SVGAGI. The CDR3 runs 17 residues.